This entry is about one TCR beta chain. The sample is drawn from a study of blood T cell repertoires in COVID-19. Study as a whole: The cDNA or gDNA used as material had been derived from T cells, B-cell-depleted T cells, or PBMCs.

Original data processing: Reference gene primer amplification yielded estimated nucleated cell counts. TCRdb keeps only in-frame clones here, not all; method: immunoSEQ multiplex PCR. That table supplies the V and J calls and clone size; D and trimming were determined from the DNA. Among approximately 250,000 clones listed, around 89% were seen once. Researchers sorted participants into cohorts using their self-reported clinical history. The receptor's source is a woman in her twenties or thirties with acute COVID-19. What was sequenced was PBMCs or T cells enriched from blood (not recorded which).

The CDR3 DNA reads TGTGCCAGCAGCTTCGGGACTAGCGGGAAACAAGAGACCCAGTACTTC. It specifies CASSFGTSGKQETQYF. This chain connects TRBV9 to TRBJ2-5; TRBD2 agrees at 13 bases. Germline V CDR1 and CDR2: SGDLS, YYNGEE. Germline trimming cut 4 bases from V and 2 bases from J; bases unmatched to any gene: 5. The CDR3 runs to 16 residues. The full variable domain, its missing parts supplied by reference TRBV9 and TRBJ2-5, is DSGVTQTPKHLITATGQRVTLRCSPRSGDLSVYWYQQSLDQGLQFLIQYYNGEERAKGNILERFSAQQFPDLHSELNLSSLELGDSALYFCASSFGTSGKQETQYFGPGTRLLVL.